These T cell receptor beta chains were read from a single sample in a study of T cell changes during pregnancy in multiple sclerosis. Clones were sequenced by immunoSEQ multiplex PCR, and TCRdb holds only the in-frame ones, with some missing. The sample holds more than 50,000 clones, 80% to 90% seen once. This specimen consisted of peripheral blood, obtained in the first trimester of pregnancy. The receptors were sampled from a female donor with multiple sclerosis, enrolled in a pregnancy study. The CDR3 runs from the conserved cysteine through the conserved F or W.

v_call: TRBV18; j_call: TRBJ1-5; cdr3_aa: CASSPRSGQGSGNQPQHF
v_call: TRBV7-9; j_call: TRBJ2-4; cdr3_aa: CASSSTKNIQYF
v_call: TRBV5-5; j_call: TRBJ1-5; cdr3_aa: CASSFSVPHQPQHF
v_call: TRBV5-6; j_call: TRBJ2-7; cdr3_aa: CASSRDRGPYEQYF
v_call: TRBV6-1; j_call: TRBJ2-7; cdr3_aa: CASSAISVRTGLEQYF
v_call: TRBV7-2; j_call: TRBJ1-1; cdr3_aa: CASSLARTLLGRNTEAFF
v_call: TRBV11-1; j_call: TRBJ2-7; cdr3_aa: CASSWTGADYEQYF
v_call: TRBV30; j_call: TRBJ1-2; cdr3_aa: CAGYGGGGYTF
v_call: TRBV11-2; j_call: TRBJ2-7; cdr3_aa: CASSSTGSNEQYF
v_call: TRBV7-6; j_call: TRBJ2-3; cdr3_aa: CASSPRTSGSPDTQYF
v_call: TRBV6-6; j_call: TRBJ1-2; cdr3_aa: CASTNPGGYGYTF
v_call: TRBV5-5; j_call: TRBJ1-2; cdr3_aa: CASSLGDRGLLYYGYTF
v_call: TRBV5-6; j_call: TRBJ1-1; cdr3_aa: CASSLQGSKAFF
v_call: TRBV9; j_call: TRBJ2-7; cdr3_aa: CASSVGTGAYEQYF
v_call: TRBV5-4; j_call: TRBJ2-5; cdr3_aa: CASSLGLEYQETQYF
v_call: TRBV7-9; j_call: TRBJ1-1; cdr3_aa: CASSLGHANTEAFF
v_call: TRBV10-3; j_call: TRBJ1-1; cdr3_aa: CAISFSGAMNTEAFF
v_call: TRBV11-2; j_call: TRBJ2-7; cdr3_aa: CASQRGYEQYF
v_call: TRBV7-9; j_call: TRBJ1-5; cdr3_aa: CASSSVAGEQPQHF
v_call: TRBV19; j_call: TRBJ2-1; cdr3_aa: CASSIFQGNNEQFF
v_call: TRBV7-9; j_call: TRBJ1-2; cdr3_aa: CASSLATGVDGGYTF
v_call: TRBV10-3; j_call: TRBJ2-5; cdr3_aa: CAIQRAGGQETQYF
v_call: TRBV5-1; j_call: TRBJ2-1; cdr3_aa: CASSLSFSGGYPFF
v_call: TRBV6-5; j_call: TRBJ1-5; cdr3_aa: CASSRQGYSNQPQHF
v_call: TRBV4-1; j_call: TRBJ2-7; cdr3_aa: CASSPEARRYEQYF
v_call: TRBV7-8; j_call: TRBJ1-4; cdr3_aa: CASRPGVGRRNEKLFF
v_call: TRBV4-3; j_call: TRBJ1-4; cdr3_aa: CASRNDGGSEKLFF
v_call: TRBV15; j_call: TRBJ2-1; cdr3_aa: CATSREPGSSYNEQFF
v_call: TRBV7-2; j_call: TRBJ2-7; cdr3_aa: CATMVGGIRSYEQYF
v_call: TRBV5-6; j_call: TRBJ1-2; cdr3_aa: CASSLITNYGYTF
v_call: TRBV7-7; j_call: TRBJ2-3; cdr3_aa: CASSRDRQSTQYF
v_call: TRBV30; j_call: TRBJ1-3; cdr3_aa: CAWVAGPGNTIYF
v_call: TRBV5-6; j_call: TRBJ2-1; cdr3_aa: CASRATGGSEQFF
v_call: TRBV30; j_call: TRBJ2-1; cdr3_aa: CAWAGRAYNEQFF